The 25 T cell receptor beta chains in this list originate from one sample, sequenced in a study of cytomegalovirus exposure and HLA in healthy donors (dated by TCRdb to about 2017). To prepare the library, the immunoSEQ multiplex PCR assay was applied. For the multiplex PCR, a mixture combining 60 forward primers for TCR Vbeta segments and 13 reverse primers for TCR Jbeta segments was used. Held by TCRdb, this immuneACCESS table contains in-frame sequences only and omits some clones. Under half of the omission traces to an unresolved V gene where checked; the cause of the rest is unknown. In all, the sample holds approximately 130,000 clones, and about 64% of those were seen once. The ten largest clones add up to 2.4% of the sample. Sequenced sample: PBMCs. These receptors were taken from a woman aged 40 to 55 in good health and CMV-seronegative.

CDR3 residues: CASSLAGRSGNTIYF. The DNA of the CDR3 is TGTGCCAGCAGCTTGGCGGGGAGATCCGGAAACACCATATATTTT. The chain is built from TRBV5-6 and TRBJ1-3; D is uncertain. Germline CDR1 and CDR2: SGHDT and YYEEEE. The V gene lost 0 bases and the J gene lost 4 bases, with 11 bases spanning the gap. This CDR3 has 15 residues.

The chain uses TRBV10-3 and TRBJ1-6; 7 nucleotides line up with TRBD1. The V and J ends lost 8 bases and 5 bases, in that order; junction bases with no gene match: 9. Germline CDR1 and CDR2: ENHRY and SYGVKD. The CDR3 has 15 amino acids. This chain's CDR3 is CAIRTGILDNSPLHF. DNA of the CDR3: TGTGCCATCCGGACAGGAATCCTCGATAATTCACCCCTCCACTTT.

CDR3 sequence: CASSEGPGGMGNQPQHF. The CDR3 DNA reads as TGTGCCAGCAGTGAGGGGCCAGGGGGTATGGGCAATCAGCCCCAGCATTTT. This chain joins TRBV6-1 and TRBJ1-5; 7 bases are shared with TRBD1. The CDR3 is 17 amino acids. Germline V gene lookup returns CDR1 MNHNS and CDR2 SASEGT. V trimming: 3 bases; J trimming: 2 bases; junction bases outside the gene matches: 10.

The genes are TRBV7-9 and TRBJ2-5; possibly TRBD2 for D (6 bases). Germline lookup yields CDR1 SEHNR and CDR2 FQNEAQ (reference sequence). Trimming removed 5 bases from V and 6 bases from J, with 19 bases in between. The CDR3 extends over 15 amino acids. The CDR3 DNA follows: TGTGCCAGCAGCAGCCCGGCGGGGTTGAGTAAGACCCAGTACTTC. As protein: CASSSPAGLSKTQYF.

CDR3 nucleotide sequence: TGTGCCTGGAGCCAGGGGGCCCTCGAGATCTCCTACGAGCAGTACTTC. Encoded protein: CAWSQGALEISYEQYF. This chain connects TRBV30 to TRBJ2-7, with 8 bases fitting TRBD1. V dropped 3 bases and J dropped 0; count of bases not matched to a gene: 10. CDR3 size: 16 residues. Germline CDR1 is GTSNPN and CDR2 is SVGIG (reference sequence).

The chain couples TRBV19 to TRBJ1-1; D is unresolved. Trimming removed 3 bases from V and 8 bases from J, with 10 bases in between. Germline V gene lookup returns CDR1 LNHDA and CDR2 SQIVND (reference sequence). There are 12 residues in the CDR3. CDR3 in DNA: TGTGCCAGTAGTATCGCACTCACGGAAGCTTTCTTT. Encoded protein: CASSIALTEAFF.

The CDR3 sequence: CAISDTGLAGGKYEQYF. CDR3 DNA sequence: TGTGCCATCAGTGATACAGGACTAGCGGGGGGGAAGTACGAGCAGTACTTC. The rearrangement links TRBV10-3 to TRBJ2-7; 15 nucleotides match TRBD2. The junction had 7 bases not matched to a gene; V was cut back by 3 bases and J by 4 bases. Germline CDR1 and CDR2: ENHRY and SYGVKD. The CDR3 spans 17 residues.

This chain uses TRBV9 with TRBJ2-7, with D possibly being TRBD2 (5 bases). Trimming took off 0 bases at V and 2 bases at J, with 12 bases between the two ends. Germline CDR1 is SGDLS and CDR2 is YYNGEE. This CDR3 region has 15 residues. For the CDR3, the DNA is TGTGCCAGCAGCGTAGGAGACCGGGAACCCTACGAGCAGTACTTC. It specifies CASSVGDREPYEQYF.

This chain joins TRBV6-5 and TRBJ1-2, with 8 bases aligning to TRBD1. The CDR3 has 15 residues. Germline lookup yields CDR1 MNHEY and CDR2 SVGAGI. With V trimmed by 2 bases and J by 4 bases, 6 bases remained unmatched. The CDR3 nucleotides read TGTGCCAGCAGTTACCGCGACAGGGGTGCCTATGGCTACACCTTC. Translated: CASSYRDRGAYGYTF.

In this sample, this clone turned up a few times. J is TRBJ1-3 and V is TRBV7-8, with 8 bases that match TRBD1. The V gene end was trimmed by 1 base and the J gene end by 2 bases; junction bases not matched to a gene: 4. From germline, CDR1 is SGHVS and CDR2 FQNEAQ. This CDR3 comprises 16 residues. The CDR3 region is CASSLGGTGAGNTIYF. Here the CDR3 DNA reads TGTGCCAGCAGCTTAGGGGGGACAGGCGCTGGAAACACCATATATTTT.

This chain connects TRBV2 to TRBJ1-2, with 8 bases fitting TRBD1. J gave up 1 base and V 4 bases, and 8 bases lay outside the gene matches. Germline V gene data show CDR1 as SNHLY and CDR2 as FYNNEI. The CDR3 sequence is 16 residues long. CDR3 in amino acids: CASSVGGQGNNYGYTF. In nucleotides, the CDR3 is TGTGCCAGCAGTGTAGGAGGACAGGGCAATAACTATGGCTACACCTTC.

This clone was picked up a small number of times. The chain combines TRBV7-3 with TRBJ2-5; D may be TRBD1 (5 bases). CDR1 is SGHTA and CDR2 is FQGTGA in the germline V gene. The CDR3 is 13 residues long. Trimming left V 2 bases short and J 6 bases short, with 10 bases between. Here the CDR3 DNA reads TGTGCCAGCAGCTTAGTCCAGGGTCAGACCCAGTACTTC. It specifies CASSLVQGQTQYF.

The chain links TRBV19 to TRBJ1-3; D is unresolved. The CDR3 runs 13 residues. The V end was cut by 5 bases, the J end by 4 bases, with 9 bases between. Germline CDR1 and CDR2: LNHDA and SQIVND (reference sequence). The CDR3 protein is CASSEVSGNTIYF. DNA for the CDR3: TGTGCCAGTAGTGAGGTATCAGGAAACACCATATATTTT. Filled out from reference TRBV19 and TRBJ1-3, the complete variable domain reads DGGITQSPKYLFRKEGQNVTLSCEQNLNHDAMYWYRQDPGQGLRLIYYSQIVNDFQKGDIAEGYSVSREKKESFPLTVTSAQKNPTAFYLCASSEVSGNTIYFGEGSWLTVV.

The rearrangement joins TRBV30 to TRBJ2-7; 7 bases are shared with TRBD1. The junction had 7 bases not matched to a gene; V was cut back by 5 bases and J by 0 bases. There are 14 residues in the CDR3. Germline lookup yields CDR1 GTSNPN and CDR2 SVGIG (reference sequence). The CDR3 nucleotides read TGTGCCTGGGCTGACAGGGAAAGCTCCTACGAGCAGTACTTC. Translation gives CAWADRESSYEQYF.

This rearrangement joins TRBV13 to TRBJ1-4; a weak D match, TRBD1 (5 bases). The V end was cut by 8 bases, the J end by 4 bases, with 23 bases between. This CDR3 is 17 amino acids long. The germline V gene has CDR1 PRHDT and CDR2 FYEKMQ (reference sequence). CDR3 in DNA: TGTGCCAGCGGTCAGACAAGGGGCCTAGGTAGTAATGAAAAACTGTTTTTT. Protein product: CASGQTRGLGSNEKLFF.

The chain combines TRBV6-4 with TRBJ1-4; a weak D match, TRBD1 (6 bases). The CDR3 extends over 13 amino acids. CDR1 and CDR2 from the germline V gene are MRHNA and SNTAGT. Trimming removed 2 bases at V and 10 bases at J, with 11 bases between. The CDR3 DNA reads TGTGCCAGCAGTGACGCCAGGGGAAGAAAACTGTTTTTT. It encodes CASSDARGRKLFF.

This rearrangement joins TRBV5-4 to TRBJ1-2; TRBD1 agrees at 10 bases. Trimming at V came to 4 bases and at J to 8 bases, leaving 5 bases not matched to a gene. The germline CDR1 and CDR2 sequences are SGHNT and YYREEE (reference sequence). CDR3 length equals 13 residues. CDR3 sequence (DNA): TGTGCCAGCAGCGTCCGACAGGGGGCCGGCTACACCTTC. As protein: CASSVRQGAGYTF.

This chain uses TRBV9 with TRBJ2-3, with 12 bases that match TRBD2. This CDR3 contains 16 residues. V lost 3 bases, J lost 2 bases, and 4 bases stayed unmatched. The germline gives CDR1 SGDLS, CDR2 YYNGEE. The CDR3 bases are TGTGCCAGCAGCGACGGACTAGCGGGGCCCACAGATACGCAGTATTTT. Protein: CASSDGLAGPTDTQYF.

The gene calls are TRBV7-9 and TRBJ1-3; no clear D. Trimming took off 1 base at V and 0 bases at J, with 7 bases between the two ends. Germline V lookup: CDR1 SEHNR, CDR2 FQNEAQ (reference sequence). There are 15 residues in the CDR3. The CDR3 region is CASSLGRSSGNTIYF. The CDR3 DNA reads as TGTGCCAGCAGCTTAGGCCGGAGCTCTGGAAACACCATATATTTT.

J is TRBJ2-2 and V is TRBV7-2; the match to TRBD1 covers 8 bases. V lost 6 bases and J lost 4; bases outside the gene matches: 7. Germline CDR1 and CDR2: SGHTA and FQGNSA. This CDR3 contains 15 residues. The CDR3 DNA reads TGTGCCAGCAGGCGGTCGGACAGGGCCACCGGGGAGCTGTTTTTT. Amino acids: CASRRSDRATGELFF.

This clone was detected a few times. This sequence joins TRBV4-1 and TRBJ1-1, with D unresolved. This CDR3 contains 14 residues. Trimming took off 3 bases at V and 0 bases at J, with 8 bases between the two ends. Germline V CDR1 and CDR2: MGHRA, YSYEKL. CDR3 sequence: CASSQWSMNTEAFF. CDR3 in DNA: TGCGCCAGCAGCCAGTGGAGCATGAACACTGAAGCTTTCTTT.

This clone occurred a few times. The rearrangement links TRBV7-2 to TRBJ1-4; 8 bases map to TRBD1. With V trimmed by 6 bases and J by 1 base, 7 bases remained unmatched. The length of the CDR3 is 16 residues. Germline V CDR1 and CDR2: SGHTA, FQGNSA. The CDR3 is CASRTGEFGTNEKLFF. The CDR3 DNA reads TGTGCCAGCAGGACAGGGGAATTCGGAACTAATGAAAAACTGTTTTTT.

This clone was counted at least ten times. The J gene is TRBJ2-1, the V gene TRBV4-3, with D possibly TRBD2 on 5 matching bases. This CDR3 comprises 15 residues. Per the germline V gene, CDR1 is LGHNA and CDR2 is YSLEER. V gave up 0 bases and J gave up 10 bases, with 16 bases separating them. CDR3 nucleotides: TGCGCCAGCAGCCAAGATTACCGCGGCGGGCTCGAGCAGTTCTTC. It specifies CASSQDYRGGLEQFF.

This clone showed up just a few times. The chain links TRBV4-2 to TRBJ2-4; D may be TRBD1 (6 bases). The germline V and J ends were trimmed by 4 bases and 3 bases, with 13 bases remaining between them. The CDR3 is made up of 15 amino acids. Germline V lookup: CDR1 LGHNA, CDR2 YNFKEQ. The CDR3 DNA sequence: TGTGCCAGCAGCCCCGAGGACAGCGACAAAAACATTCAGTACTTC. Translation gives CASSPEDSDKNIQYF.

This clone showed up just once. The chain employs TRBV6-6 and TRBJ1-4; no firm D call. V gave up 6 bases and J gave up 0 bases, with 8 bases separating them. This CDR3 has 14 residues. In germline, CDR1 is MNHNY, CDR2 SVGAGI (reference sequence). Here the CDR3 reads CASRQRATNEKLFF. CDR3 coding DNA: TGTGCCAGCAGGCAGCGAGCAACTAATGAAAAACTGTTTTTT.